These 14 T cell receptor beta chains came from one sample sequenced in a study of glioma-infiltrating T cells after dendritic cell vaccination. The assay was immunoSEQ multiplex PCR, and TCRdb's table has in-frame clones only and misses some. The table includes just under 85,000 clones, over 85% detected once. The starting material was blood, obtained before dendritic cell vaccination. These receptor sequences come from a human donor with glioblastoma.

This rearrangement joins TRBV2 to TRBJ2-5; 8 bases match TRBD1. The DNA matches TRBJ2-7 better at its end, which makes the J call doubtful. CDR1 and CDR2 from the germline V gene are SNHLY and FYNNEI. The CDR3 sequence is 14 residues long. CDR3 bases: TGTGCCAGCAGTCAAGACAGGGGAAGCTACGAGCAGTACTTC. Protein product: CASSQDRGSYEQYF.

The rearrangement joins TRBV9 to TRBJ1-2; D unresolved. Looked up from germline, CDR1 is SGDLS and CDR2 is YYNGEE. The CDR3 is 16 amino acids. Between the trimmed V and J ends, which lost 3 bases and 2 bases, there was a span of 17 bases. CDR3 sequence (DNA): TGTGCCAGCAGCGCCGCAAGTACAGAGTTCAACTATGGCTACACCTTC. This codes for CASSAASTEFNYGYTF.

The chain uses TRBV2 and TRBJ2-7; TRBD2 agrees at 16 bases. The CDR3 runs to 17 residues. CDR1 and CDR2 from the germline V gene are SNHLY and FYNNEI. Trimming took 5 bases from V and 4 from J; bases not matched to a gene: 8. The chain's CDR3 is CASSSGTSGGAGYEQYF. The CDR3, as DNA: TGTGCCAGCAGTTCCGGGACTAGCGGGGGGGCCGGGTACGAGCAGTACTTC.

The rearrangement joins TRBV12-5 to TRBJ2-2, with 8 bases matching TRBD1. The ends lost 2 bases at V and 6 bases at J; junction bases unmatched: 5. The germline V gene encodes CDR1 LGHNT and CDR2 FRNRAP. The CDR3 is made up of 15 amino acids. CDR3: CASGLPTGVPGELFF. The CDR3 DNA sequence: TGTGCTAGTGGTTTGCCGACAGGGGTCCCCGGGGAGCTGTTTTTT.

CDR3 nucleotides: TGTGCCAGCAACCGGGACATGGTCACAGATACGCAGTATTTT. Its protein is CASNRDMVTDTQYF. The genes are TRBV6-1 and TRBJ2-3, with a possible D match to TRBD1 (6 bases). Germline V lookup: CDR1 MNHNS, CDR2 SASEGT. The CDR3 runs to 14 residues. Trimming left V 7 bases short and J 2 bases short, with 13 bases between.

This rearrangement joins TRBV5-5 to TRBJ2-7; D not resolved. V was trimmed by 3 bases and J by 2 bases, leaving 9 bases between them. This CDR3 is 13 amino acids long. The germline CDR1 and CDR2 sequences are SGHKS and YYEKEE (reference sequence). The CDR3 DNA sequence: TGTGCCAGCAGCTCTGGCAGAACCTACGAGCAGTACTTC. Translated: CASSSGRTYEQYF.

The rearrangement joins TRBV9 to TRBJ1-6; D remains unclear. CDR3 length equals 12 residues. Trimming cost V 2 bases and J 9 bases, with 6 bases left between them. Germline CDR1 is SGDLS and CDR2 is YYNGEE. CDR3 in DNA: TGTGCCAGCAGCGTCTCGGGTTCACCCCTCCACTTT. It codes for CASSVSGSPLHF.

V gene TRBV7-9 combines with J gene TRBJ2-1; 11 bases align to TRBD2. Germline V gene data show CDR1 as SEHNR and CDR2 as FQNEAQ (reference sequence). CDR3 length equals 15 residues. J gave up 9 bases and V 4 bases, and 8 bases lay outside the gene matches. CDR3 DNA sequence: TGTGCCAGCAGCTCTGGACTAGCGGGCCGTAGTGAGCAGTTCTTC. Amino acids: CASSSGLAGRSEQFF.

Here the CDR3 reads CASSLEPGAKNIQYF. The CDR3 DNA reads as TGTGCCAGCAGCTTAGAGCCAGGGGCCAAAAACATTCAGTACTTC. The chain has TRBV7-8 and TRBJ2-4; perhaps TRBD1 as D (5 bases). Between the trimmed V and J ends, which lost 1 base and 1 base, there was a span of 8 bases. The CDR3 length is 15 residues. Germline loops: CDR1 SGHVS, CDR2 FQNEAQ.

The chain couples TRBV9 to TRBJ2-1; 9 bases are a match to TRBD1. J was trimmed by 9 bases and V by 2 bases; bases with no gene match: 12. Germline V gene lookup returns CDR1 SGDLS and CDR2 YYNGEE. This CDR3 region has 16 residues. CDR3 in DNA: TGTGCCAGCAGCGTGATACCGGGACAGGGAGAAATTGAGCAGTTCTTC. Amino acid sequence: CASSVIPGQGEIEQFF.

V usage is TRBV18 and J usage is TRBJ1-2; 9 positions agree with TRBD1. There are 15 residues in the CDR3. The ends lost 2 bases at V and 4 bases at J; junction bases unmatched: 5. Germline CDR1 reads KGHSH; CDR2 reads LQKENI. The CDR3 coding sequence is TGTGCCAGCTCACCAACGGGACAGGGTACCTATGGCTACACCTTC. Protein product: CASSPTGQGTYGYTF. Filled out from reference TRBV18 and TRBJ1-2, the complete variable domain reads NAGVMQNPRHLVRRRGQEARLRCSPMKGHSHVYWYRQLPEEGLKFMVYLQKENIIDESGMPKERFSAEFPKEGPSILRIQQVVRGDSAAYFCASSPTGQGTYGYTFGSGTRLTVV.

The chain employs TRBV11-1 and TRBJ1-1; possibly TRBD1 for D (5 bases). Germline V gene data show CDR1 as SGHAT and CDR2 as FQDESV (reference sequence). V was trimmed by 6 bases and J by 3 bases, leaving 17 bases between them. This CDR3 has 15 amino acids. CDR3 in amino acids: CASRKYRDWDTEAFF. The CDR3 bases are TGTGCCAGCAGAAAATACCGGGACTGGGACACTGAAGCTTTCTTT.

The V call is TRBV19, the J call TRBJ2-1, with no clear D. This CDR3 comprises 15 residues. Germline V CDR1 and CDR2: LNHDA, SQIVND (reference sequence). Trimming left V 3 bases short and J 0 bases short, with 9 bases between. In DNA form, the CDR3 reads TGTGCCAGTAGTATTGGTACGAGCTCCTACAATGAGCAGTTCTTC. Its translation is CASSIGTSSYNEQFF.

The chain recombines TRBV30 with TRBJ1-1; weak D call: TRBD1 (6 bases). Per the germline V gene, CDR1 is GTSNPN and CDR2 is SVGIG (reference sequence). CDR3 length: 12 amino acids. V was clipped by 5 bases and J by 7 bases, with 14 bases between them. The CDR3 DNA reads TGTGCCTGGTTAACAGGGAACCTTGAAGCTTTCTTT. It is translated as CAWLTGNLEAFF.